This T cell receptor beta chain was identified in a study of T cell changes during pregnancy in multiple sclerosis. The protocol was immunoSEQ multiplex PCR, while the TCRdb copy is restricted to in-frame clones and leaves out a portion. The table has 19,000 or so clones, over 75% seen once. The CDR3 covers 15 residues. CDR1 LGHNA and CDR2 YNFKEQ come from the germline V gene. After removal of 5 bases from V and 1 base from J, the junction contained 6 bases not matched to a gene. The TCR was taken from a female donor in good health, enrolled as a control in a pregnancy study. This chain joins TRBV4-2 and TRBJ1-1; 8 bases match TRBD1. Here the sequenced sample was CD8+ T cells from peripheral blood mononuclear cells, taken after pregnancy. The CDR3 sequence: CASSLSGTGNTEAFF. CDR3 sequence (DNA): TGTGCCAGCAGCTTATCCGGGACAGGGAACACTGAAGCTTTCTTT.